Listed here is a single T cell receptor (beta chain). What it binds is not known. Other DNA sequences within the sample encode an identical CDR3. Germline assignment: CDR1 DFQATT and CDR2 SNEGSKA (reference sequence). Deletions cut 1 base from V and 7 bases from J, with 5 bases between. This CDR3 comprises 11 residues. DNA at 150 to 200 ng, tens of thousands of T cell genomes, went into sorted-subset replicate PCRs. Clones were read by immunoSEQ multiplex PCR, and TCRdb kept only the in-frame ones, dropping some. Of a few million clones in the sample, nearly 97% were seen once. Division of CD4+ cells produced a CD45RA+ naive subset and a CD45RA-negative memory subset. The entry originates in a study of shared clonotypes between healthy human individuals. Study results and caveats: Shared clonotypes across all four donors exceeded non-shared ones in generation probability. Across a handful of donors, naive CD4 shared 5% to 5.5%, naive CD8 under 4%, memory CD4 roughly 2.4%, memory CD8 0.4%.

The chain recombines TRBV20-1 with TRBJ2-1; no clear D. The sample was naive CD4+ T cells sorted from blood. The subset is: CD45RA+ positively selected. This TCR derives from a man in his late teens or twenties in good health. The CDR3 reads CSARGRNEQFF. CDR3 coding DNA: TGCAGTGCTAGAGGCAGGAATGAGCAGTTCTTC.